The clone carrying this TCR beta chain was seen only a few times. Antigen: not known. This sample's time point: pre-sensitization, week 0. This sample's treatment: therapeutic diphenylcyclopropenone sensitization with weekly scalp DPC. The source of the sample is a study of human T cells and chemical hapten exposure. Overall study results and limits: There were significantly more large CDR3 similarity clusters among expanded TCRs than among controls.

Original methodology: With a range of about 20,000 to 750,000, the median per sample was around 97,000 TCRs. TCRdb re-called the RACE reads with MiXCR, one entry per CDR3 protein. These V and J calls are TCRdb output, not the study's own analysis. Among tens of thousands of distinct CDR3 sequences, approximately 8.8% were seen once, and the ten largest hold 11% to 15%. The CDR3 contains 12 residues. Germline V CDR1 and CDR2: MNHEY, SVGAGI. The clonotype originates from a woman in her thirties or forties with alopecia areata. Some clones in this sample may be carry-over from other donors' samples. The source was whole blood, collected in connection with sensitization to the hapten diphenylcyclopropenone (DPC). V and J are TRBV6-5 and TRBJ2-3; a weak D match, TRBD1 (5 bases). The DNA end lines up better with TRBJ1-3; the J call may be wrong. In DNA form, the CDR3 reads TGTGTCATTCGGGGCGCCCTTGGCCTCATATATTTT. The encoded protein is CVIRGALGLIYF.